This T cell receptor beta chain came from a study of response to subunit inactivated influenza vaccine. Each CDR3 protein is one row after TCRdb ran MiXCR on the RT-PCR reads. The table has about 540,000 distinct CDR3 sequences, approximately 24% seen once. The V gene lost 1 base and the J gene lost 3 bases, with 7 bases spanning the gap. CDR3 length: 13 residues. The sample was also linked to a second study, of T cells expressing NK-cell markers. As that study records: Scientists made TCR beta cDNA using 5'RACE template switching with UMIs. Sorted CD3+CD56-NKG2C+, CD3+CD56+NKG2C- and CD3+CD56+NKG2C+ T cells were the source of the TCR beta repertoires. The authors sequenced eight donors, of whom seven were HCMV-seropositive and one was seronegative. Several experiments confined sorting to alpha-beta TCR T cells with an anti-gamma-delta TCR antibody. Dominant NKG2C+ clonotypes were found to form roughly 1.0-7.5% of CD8+ T cells in five to seven donors.

The sequence was collected from a man aged 45-60 years who received an inactivated influenza vaccine. The sample in question was CD4+ T cells sorted from PBMCs, obtained 11 to 12 days after vaccination. The chain carries TRBV12-3 or TRBV12-4 and TRBJ2-7; D uncertain. This CDR3 reads CASSLGWGYEQYF. The CDR3 DNA sequence: TGTGCCAGCAGTTTAGGGTGGGGCTACGAGCAGTACTTC.